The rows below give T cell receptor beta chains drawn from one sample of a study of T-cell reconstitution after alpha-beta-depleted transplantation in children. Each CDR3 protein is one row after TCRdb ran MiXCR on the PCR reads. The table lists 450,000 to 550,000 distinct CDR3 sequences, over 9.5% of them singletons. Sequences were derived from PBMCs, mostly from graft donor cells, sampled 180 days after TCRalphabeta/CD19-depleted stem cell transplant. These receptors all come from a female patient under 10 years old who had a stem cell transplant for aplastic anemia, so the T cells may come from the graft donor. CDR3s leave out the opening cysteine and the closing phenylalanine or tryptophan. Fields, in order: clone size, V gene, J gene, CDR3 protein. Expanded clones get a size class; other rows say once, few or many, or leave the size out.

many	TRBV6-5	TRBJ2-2	ASSYSRRASGELF
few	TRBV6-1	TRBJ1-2	ASTPDRGLLYGYT
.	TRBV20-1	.	SGVTEDEQY
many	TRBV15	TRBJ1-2	ATSIDRPYYGYT
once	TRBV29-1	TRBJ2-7	SVATSGVYEQY
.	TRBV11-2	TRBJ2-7	ASSLRGGRVRGDEQY
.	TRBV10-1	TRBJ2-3	ASSEWGTGWTDTQY
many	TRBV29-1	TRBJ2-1	SVDSGNYNEQF
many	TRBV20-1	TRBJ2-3	SATDATDTQY
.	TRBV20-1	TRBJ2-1	SARDPSGGYNEQF
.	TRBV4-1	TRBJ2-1	ASSPRAGVEQF
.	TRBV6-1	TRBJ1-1	ASSRQAGNEAF
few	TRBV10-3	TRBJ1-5	AISEGGSSNQPQH
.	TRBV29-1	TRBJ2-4	SVDDERGSGNIQY
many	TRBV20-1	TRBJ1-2	SADLAGHGYT
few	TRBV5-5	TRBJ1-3	ASSLGTGTLSGNTIY
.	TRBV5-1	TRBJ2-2	ASSHGTGAAGELF
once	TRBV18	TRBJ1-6	ASSLTGQTSPLH
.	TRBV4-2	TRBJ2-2	ASSQIGIAGAGRTGELF
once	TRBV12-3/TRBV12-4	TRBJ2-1	ASSLGTSGSFSNEQF
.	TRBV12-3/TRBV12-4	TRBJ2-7	ASSFVGLAALDYEQY
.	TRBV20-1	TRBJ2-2	SAISGRSRTGELF
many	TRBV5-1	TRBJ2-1	ASSFDRGGNNEQF
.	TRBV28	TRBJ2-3	ASKILGNRASDTQY
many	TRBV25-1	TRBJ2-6	ASSDLGTGANVLT
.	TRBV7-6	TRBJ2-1	ASSLNANPGLPYNEQF
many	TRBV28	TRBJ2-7	ASSLASGVSYEQY
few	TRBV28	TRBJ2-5	ASSFWTSGRAETQY
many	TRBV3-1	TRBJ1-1	ASSQGGLRNTEAF
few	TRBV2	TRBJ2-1	ASKRSSSYNEQF
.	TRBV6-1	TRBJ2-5	ASSAYDRGRVETQY
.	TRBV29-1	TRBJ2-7	SVTGRFREQY
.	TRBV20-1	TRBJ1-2	SAYVLAGGDYGYT
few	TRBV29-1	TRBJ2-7	SVVPLRGEVSYEQY
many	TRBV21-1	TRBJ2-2	ASSKSDRLNTGELF
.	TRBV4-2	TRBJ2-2	ASSQGQHYRTGELF
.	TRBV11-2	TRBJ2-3	ASSSLWTSGTVGDTQY
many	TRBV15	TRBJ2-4	ATSRDPGGVNIQY
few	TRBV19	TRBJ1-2	ASSMNGAYGYT
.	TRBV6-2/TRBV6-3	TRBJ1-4	ASSYWGANEKLF
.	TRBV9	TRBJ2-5	ASSVQEGTQY
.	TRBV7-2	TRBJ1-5	ASSTQGMFDQPQH
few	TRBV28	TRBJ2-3	ASSLVRDAPY
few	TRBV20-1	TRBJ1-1	SSKLNTEAF
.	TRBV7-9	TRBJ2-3	ASSQPTSGRTDTQY
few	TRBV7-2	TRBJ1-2	ASSARPGTGGYGYT
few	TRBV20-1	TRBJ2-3	SARKTPNTDTQY
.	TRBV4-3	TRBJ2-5	ASSQGTSGMETQY
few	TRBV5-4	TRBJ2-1	ASSHPRGSYNEQF
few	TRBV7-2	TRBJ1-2	ASSGENYGYT
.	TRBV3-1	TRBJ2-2	AFSSEWGAGGLNTGELF
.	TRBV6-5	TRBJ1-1	ASSSGRPNTEAF
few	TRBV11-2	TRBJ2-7	ASSQTSGTNEQY
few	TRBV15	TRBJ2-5	ATSSSRGPGTEETQY
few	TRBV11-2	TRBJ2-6	ASSLGGGPGANVLT
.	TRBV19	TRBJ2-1	ASSLQGQGSNEQF
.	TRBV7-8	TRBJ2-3	ASSSPGQHTHTQY